Shown below are 9 T cell receptor beta chains from a single sample sequenced in a study of neurological immune-mediated disorders. Time point given: longitudinal time-point 2. Via MiXCR, TCRdb re-called the 5' RACE reads, giving one row per CDR3 protein. Among around 49,000 distinct CDR3 sequences listed, around 12% were seen once. Sequencing input: PBMCs. The receptors were gathered from a male donor with HTLV-1-associated myelopathy (HAM/TSP).

This clonotype is judged medium-sized. The chain couples TRBV20-1 to TRBJ2-5, with 7 bases lining up with TRBD1. V gave up 7 bases and J gave up 1 base; unmatched junction bases: 3. Germline-derived CDR1 and CDR2 are DFQATT and SNEGSKA (reference sequence). The CDR3 runs to 12 residues. CDR3 DNA: TGCAGTGTTCGGACAGGCCAAGAGACCCAGTACTTC. Translation gives CSVRTGQETQYF.

This clonotype was seen ten or more times. The chain is built from TRBV7-2 and TRBJ2-6; D not certain. CDR1 and CDR2 (germline): SGHTA, FQGNSA. This CDR3 is built from 15 residues. Trimming removed 5 bases at V and 1 base at J, with 9 bases between. The CDR3 DNA reads as TGTGCCAGCAGCCCCGAGAAGTCTGGGGCCAACGTCCTGACTTTC. Residues: CASSPEKSGANVLTF.

The chain links TRBV12-3 or TRBV12-4 to TRBJ2-6; D tentatively fits TRBD1 or TRBD2 (6 bases each). The CDR3 covers 16 residues. The germline V and J ends were trimmed by 6 bases and 8 bases, with 20 bases remaining between them. Written as DNA, the CDR3 is TGTGCCAGCAGAAAGGGGGGCCTCGGGGAGACCAACGTCCTGACTTTC. It translates to CASRKGGLGETNVLTF.

In its sample, this clonotype was seen many times. Here the CDR3 reads CASSQEGEQPQHF. CDR3 nucleotide sequence: TGTGCCAGCAGCCAGGAGGGGGAGCAGCCCCAGCATTTT. The V and J genes are TRBV4-2 and TRBJ1-5, with D perhaps TRBD1 (6 bases). Trimming removed 3 bases at V and 7 bases at J, with 10 bases between. From germline, CDR1 is LGHNA and CDR2 YNFKEQ. The CDR3 consists of 13 residues.

This clonotype was recorded at least ten times. The chain recombines TRBV5-5 with TRBJ2-3; 9 bases line up with TRBD2. This CDR3 spans 16 amino acids. V lost 4 bases to trimming and J lost 3 bases; unmatched junction nucleotides: 9. Germline CDR1 SGHKS, CDR2 YYEKEE (reference sequence). DNA of the CDR3: TGTGCCAGCAGCCCAGTAGCGGGGGAGATAACAGATACGCAGTATTTT. Residues: CASSPVAGEITDTQYF.

In regard to this clonotype: A much larger clonotype is one base distant, so this may be a read error. The V gene is TRBV12-3 or TRBV12-4, the J gene TRBJ1-5; 9 positions agree with TRBD1. The CDR3 totals 13 residues. The junction had 6 bases not matched to a gene; V was cut back by 7 bases and J by 8 bases. The CDR3 DNA reads TGTGCCAGCACCAACAGGGGGCGGAAGCCCCAGCATTTT. Encoded protein: CASTNRGRKPQHF.

Ten or more counts support this clonotype. The rearrangement links TRBV20-1 to TRBJ1-5; 10 bases fit TRBD1. With 3 bases clipped from V and 0 bases from J, the junction kept 11 bases outside the gene matches. CDR1 and CDR2 from the germline V gene are DFQATT and SNEGSKA (reference sequence). This CDR3 is 18 amino acids long. The CDR3 DNA sequence: TGCAGTGCTAGGGATTCCGGGACAGGGGCTTATAGCAATCAGCCCCAGCATTTT. Translation gives CSARDSGTGAYSNQPQHF.

This clonotype was recorded at least ten times. The chain couples TRBV7-9 to TRBJ1-2; maybe TRBD1 (6 bases). From germline, CDR1 is SEHNR and CDR2 FQNEAQ (reference sequence). V lost 0 bases, J lost 10 bases, and 15 bases lay in between. The CDR3 loop spans 14 amino acids. Written as DNA, the CDR3 is TGTGCCAGCAGCTTAGCGGTGACAGGATTTTACTACACCTTC. This gives the protein CASSLAVTGFYYTF.

This clonotype has ten or more counts. The chain recombines TRBV7-8 with TRBJ2-5; 13 bases line up with TRBD2. Germline lookup yields CDR1 SGHVS and CDR2 FQNEAQ. The CDR3 spans 16 residues. The ends lost 5 bases at V and 4 bases at J; junction bases unmatched: 7. The CDR3 spells CASSPLTSGGRETQYF. In DNA, the CDR3 is TGTGCCAGCAGCCCACTGACTAGCGGGGGGAGAGAGACCCAGTACTTC.